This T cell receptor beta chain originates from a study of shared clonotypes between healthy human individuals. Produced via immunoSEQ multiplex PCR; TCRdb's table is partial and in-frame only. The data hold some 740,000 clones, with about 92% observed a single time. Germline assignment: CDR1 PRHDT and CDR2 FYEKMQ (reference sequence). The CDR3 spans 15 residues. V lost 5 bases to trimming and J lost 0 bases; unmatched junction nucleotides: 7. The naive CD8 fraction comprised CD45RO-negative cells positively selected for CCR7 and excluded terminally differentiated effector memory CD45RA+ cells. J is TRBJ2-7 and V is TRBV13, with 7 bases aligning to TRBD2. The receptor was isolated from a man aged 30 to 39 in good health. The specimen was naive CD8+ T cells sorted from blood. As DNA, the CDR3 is TGTGCCAGCAGCCCACAGCGGGAAAGCTCCTACGAGCAGTACTTC. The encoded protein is CASSPQRESSYEQYF.